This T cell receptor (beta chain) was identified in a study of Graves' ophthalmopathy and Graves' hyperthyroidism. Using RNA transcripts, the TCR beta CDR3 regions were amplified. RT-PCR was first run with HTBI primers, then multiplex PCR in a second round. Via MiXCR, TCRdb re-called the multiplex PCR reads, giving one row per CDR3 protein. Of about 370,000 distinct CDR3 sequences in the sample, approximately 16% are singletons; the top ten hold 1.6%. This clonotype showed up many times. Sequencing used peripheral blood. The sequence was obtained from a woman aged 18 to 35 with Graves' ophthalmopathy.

CDR3 in amino acids: CASTRTSGRRVGYEQYF. CDR3 nucleotides: TGTGCCAGCACACGGACTAGCGGGAGGCGAGTGGGCTACGAGCAGTACTTC. This sequence joins TRBV6-2 or TRBV6-3 and TRBJ2-7, with TRBD2 matching over 14 bases. With 7 bases clipped from V and 3 bases from J, the junction kept 11 bases outside the gene matches. Germline V lookup: CDR1 MNHEY, CDR2 SVGEGT. This CDR3 comprises 17 residues.